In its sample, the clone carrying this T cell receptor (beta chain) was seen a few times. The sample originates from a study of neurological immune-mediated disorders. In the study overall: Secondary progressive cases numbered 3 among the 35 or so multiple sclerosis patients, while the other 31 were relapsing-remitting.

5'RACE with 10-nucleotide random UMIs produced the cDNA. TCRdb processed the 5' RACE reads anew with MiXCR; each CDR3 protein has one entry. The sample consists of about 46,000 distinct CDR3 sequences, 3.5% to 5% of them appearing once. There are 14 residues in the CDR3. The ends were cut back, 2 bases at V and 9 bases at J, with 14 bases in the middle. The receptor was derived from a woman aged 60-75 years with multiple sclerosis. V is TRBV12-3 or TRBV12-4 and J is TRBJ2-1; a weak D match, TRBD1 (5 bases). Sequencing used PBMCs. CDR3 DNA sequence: TGTGCCAGCAGTTTAATGATAGAGGACACTGAGCAGTTCTTC. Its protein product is CASSLMIEDTEQFF.